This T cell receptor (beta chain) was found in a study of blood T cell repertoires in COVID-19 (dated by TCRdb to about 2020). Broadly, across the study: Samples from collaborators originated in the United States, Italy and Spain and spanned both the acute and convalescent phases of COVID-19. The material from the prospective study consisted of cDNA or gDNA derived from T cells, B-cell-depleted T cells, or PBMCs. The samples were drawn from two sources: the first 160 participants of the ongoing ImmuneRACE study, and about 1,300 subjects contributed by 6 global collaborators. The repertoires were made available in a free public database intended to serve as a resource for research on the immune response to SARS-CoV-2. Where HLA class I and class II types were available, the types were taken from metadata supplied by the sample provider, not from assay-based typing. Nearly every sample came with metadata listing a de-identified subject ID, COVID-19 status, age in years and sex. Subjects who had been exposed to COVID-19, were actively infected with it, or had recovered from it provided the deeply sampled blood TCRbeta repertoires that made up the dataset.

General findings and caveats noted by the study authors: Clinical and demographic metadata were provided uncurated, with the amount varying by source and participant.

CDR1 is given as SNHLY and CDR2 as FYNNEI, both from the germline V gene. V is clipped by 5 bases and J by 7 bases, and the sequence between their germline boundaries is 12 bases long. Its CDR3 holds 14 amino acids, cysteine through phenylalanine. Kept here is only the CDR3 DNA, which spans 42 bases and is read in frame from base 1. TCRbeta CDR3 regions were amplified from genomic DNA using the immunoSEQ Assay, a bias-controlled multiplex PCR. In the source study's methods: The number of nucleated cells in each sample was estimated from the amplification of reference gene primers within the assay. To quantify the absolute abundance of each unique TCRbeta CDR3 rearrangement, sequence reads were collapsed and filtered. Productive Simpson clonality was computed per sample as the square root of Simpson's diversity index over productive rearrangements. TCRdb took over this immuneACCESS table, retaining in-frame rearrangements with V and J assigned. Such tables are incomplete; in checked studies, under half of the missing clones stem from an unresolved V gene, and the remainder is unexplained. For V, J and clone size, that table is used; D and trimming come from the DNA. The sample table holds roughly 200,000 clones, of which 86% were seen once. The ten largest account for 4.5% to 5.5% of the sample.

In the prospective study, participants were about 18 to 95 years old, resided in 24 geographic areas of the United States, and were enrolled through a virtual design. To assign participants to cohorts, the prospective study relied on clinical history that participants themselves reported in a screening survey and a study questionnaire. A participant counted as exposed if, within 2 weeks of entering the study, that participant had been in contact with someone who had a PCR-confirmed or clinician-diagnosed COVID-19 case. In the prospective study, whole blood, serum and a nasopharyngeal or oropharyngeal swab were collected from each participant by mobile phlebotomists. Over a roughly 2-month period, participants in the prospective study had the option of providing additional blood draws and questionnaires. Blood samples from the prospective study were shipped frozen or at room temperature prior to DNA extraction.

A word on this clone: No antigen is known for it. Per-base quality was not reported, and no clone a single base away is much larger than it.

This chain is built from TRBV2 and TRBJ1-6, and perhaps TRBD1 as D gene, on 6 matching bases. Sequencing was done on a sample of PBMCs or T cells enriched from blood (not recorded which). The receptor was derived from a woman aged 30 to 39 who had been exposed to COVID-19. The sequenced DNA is TGTGCCAGCAGTTTGACAGGCGGGAATTCACCCCTCCACTTT. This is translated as CASSLTGGNSPLHF. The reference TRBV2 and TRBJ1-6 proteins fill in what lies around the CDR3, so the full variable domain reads EPEVTQTPSHQVTQMGQEVILRCVPISNHLYFYWYRQILGQKVEFLVSFYNNEISEKSEIFDDQFSVERPDGSNFTLKIRSTKLEDSAMYFCASSLTGGNSPLHFGNGTRLTVT.